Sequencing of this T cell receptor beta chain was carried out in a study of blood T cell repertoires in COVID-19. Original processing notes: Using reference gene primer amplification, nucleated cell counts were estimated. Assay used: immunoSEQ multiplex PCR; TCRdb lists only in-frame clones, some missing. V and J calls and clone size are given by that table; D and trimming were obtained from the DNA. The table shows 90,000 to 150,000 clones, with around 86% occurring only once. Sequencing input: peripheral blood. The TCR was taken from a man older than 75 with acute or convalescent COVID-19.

The CDR3 sequence: CASFGGEKLFF. Written as DNA, the CDR3 is TGTGCCAGCTTCGGAGGAGAAAAACTGTTTTTT. The chain carries TRBV6-5 and TRBJ1-4; D is unresolved. Germline lookup yields CDR1 MNHEY and CDR2 SVGAGI. Trimming pared 8 bases from V and 8 bases from J, leaving 9 bases between. The CDR3 length is 11 residues.